Following are 13 T cell receptor beta chains from one sample sequenced in a study of tumor-infiltrating lymphocytes in primary liver carcinoma. Scientists recovered RNA and DNA together from around 18-30 mg of unsorted bulk tissue. Starting from approximately 500 ng of total RNA, TCR beta cDNA was produced with a primer in the constant region. Libraries covering TCR beta were generated through three nested multiplex PCR rounds (using a slightly modified ARM-PCR). Primers for the first two PCR rounds were TRBV1-TRBV30 forward primers and a C-beta reverse primer (roughly 10 cycles per round). TCRdb redid the calling of the multiplex PCR reads with MiXCR, one entry per CDR3 protein. The sample contains 100,000 or so distinct CDR3 sequences, around two thirds of which appear only once. Sample: liver tumor tissue from sampling region 2. The subset: tumor region T2, inferior pole. The source of these receptors is an older woman with primary liver carcinoma and hepatitis B virus infection.

The CDR3: CAIRSGAAVLFF. For the CDR3, the DNA is TGTGCCATCAGGTCGGGGGCCGCGGTGCTGTTTTTT. The rearrangement uses TRBV10-3 and TRBJ2-2, with D perhaps matching TRBD1 or TRBD2 (6 bases each). Trimming cost V 6 bases and J 13 bases, with 15 bases left between them. The CDR3 spans 12 residues. Germline V gene data show CDR1 as ENHRY and CDR2 as SYGVKD.

As for this clonotype: No conserved phenylalanine or tryptophan is present at the end of the CDR3, so a read error is the likely explanation. This chain joins TRBV11-1 and TRBJ2-2; TRBD2 aligns across 9 bases. Germline CDR1 is SGHAT and CDR2 is FQDESV (reference sequence). Germline trimming cut 5 bases from V and 6 bases from J; bases unmatched to any gene: 10. The CDR3 consists of 16 residues. In nucleotides, the CDR3 is TGTGCCAGCAGCCCCTTAGGTGCGGGAGGGGCCGGGGAGCTGTTTCTT. Its translation is CASSPLGAGGAGELFL.

The V call is TRBV11-2, the J call TRBJ2-3; TRBD1 is a possible D gene (6 bases). CDR3 size: 17 residues. Trimming took 5 bases from V and 3 from J, leaving 21 bases between them. Germline V gene data show CDR1 as SGHAT and CDR2 as FQNNGV. The CDR3 sequence is CASSPTPRGEGTDTQYF. The CDR3 nucleotides read TGTGCCAGCAGCCCGACCCCCAGGGGCGAAGGAACAGATACGCAGTATTTT.

This clonotype was found many times. The chain employs TRBV10-1 and TRBJ2-7; D is uncertain. Germline-derived CDR1 and CDR2 are WNHNN and SYGVQD (reference sequence). V was trimmed by 4 bases and J by 0 bases, leaving 4 bases between them. This CDR3 region has 12 residues. The CDR3 coding sequence is TGCGCCAGCAGTGGGAGCTCCTACGAGCAGTACTTC. This sequence encodes CASSGSSYEQYF.

Concerning this clonotype itself: Because the CDR3 is missing its conserved closing phenylalanine or tryptophan, this is likely a read error. The J gene is TRBJ1-4, the V gene TRBV6-6, with a tentative D call TRBD1 (5 bases). Germline assignment: CDR1 MNHNY and CDR2 SVGAGI (reference sequence). The CDR3 consists of 15 residues. DNA for the CDR3: TGTGCCAGCAGTTACTCGAACAGGCGAAATGAAAAGCTGTTTTTA. Its translation is CASSYSNRRNEKLFL.

Comments on this clonotype: A read error may be the cause here, since a much bigger clone is one base away. This sequence joins TRBV6-1 and TRBJ2-1; TRBD1 or TRBD2 may be the D gene (5 bases each). CDR3 length: 13 residues. V dropped 7 bases and J dropped 5 bases, with 12 bases sitting between them. The germline V gene encodes CDR1 MNHNS and CDR2 SASEGT. The CDR3: CASIGGRHNEQFF. The DNA of the CDR3 is TGTGCCAGCATTGGGGGACGCCACAATGAGCAGTTCTTC.

This clonotype was detected many times. The rearrangement uses TRBV7-9 and TRBJ2-3, with 16 bases lining up with TRBD2. CDR3 length: 16 amino acids. With 4 bases clipped from V and 3 bases from J, the junction kept 1 base outside the gene matches. Germline values: CDR1 SEHNR, CDR2 FQNEAQ (reference sequence). CDR3 DNA sequence: TGTGCCAGCAGCTCGGGACTAGCGGGAGGGACAGATACGCAGTATTTT. Translated: CASSSGLAGGTDTQYF.

In regard to this clonotype: A junction boundary mismatches the germline segment, possibly from a read error. The CDR3 loop reads CASGLTASQKNIQYF. CDR3 DNA sequence: TGTGCCAGCGGCTTAACCGCGAGTCAAAAAAACATTCAGTACTTC. This chain connects TRBV11-1 to TRBJ2-4; no firm D call. This CDR3 comprises 15 residues. CDR1 is SGHAT and CDR2 is FQDESV in the germline V gene (reference sequence).

A word on this clonotype: With a much larger clone just one base away, this may be a read error. This chain joins TRBV28 and TRBJ2-1; a possible D gene is TRBD2 (5 bases). The V end lost 3 bases, the J end lost 7 bases, and 13 bases lay between the germline ends. The CDR3 spans 14 residues. Germline assignment: CDR1 MDHEN and CDR2 SYDVKM. The CDR3 sequence is CASSFQNSGNEQFF. The CDR3 nucleotides are TGTGCCAGCAGTTTCCAAAACTCGGGGAATGAGCAGTTCTTC. Looking up the rest from reference TRBV28 and TRBJ2-1 gives the full variable domain: DVKVTQSSRYLVKRTGEKVFLECVQDMDHENMFWYRQDPGLGLRLIYFSYDVKMKEKGDIPEGYSVSREKKERFSLILESASTNQTSMYLCASSFQNSGNEQFFGPGTRLTVL.

In its sample, this clonotype was seen a few times. A single base separates this from a much larger clone, so it may be a read error. The chain joins TRBV30 to TRBJ2-7, with no clear D. CDR3 length equals 12 residues. Germline assignment: CDR1 GTSNPN and CDR2 SVGIG (reference sequence). The CDR3: CVWSRTGYEQYF. Here the CDR3 DNA reads TGTGTCTGGAGTAGGACGGGCTACGAGCAGTACTTC.

Concerning this clonotype: Relative to the germline gene, one junction end is altered; a read error may explain this. The genes are TRBV5-1 and TRBJ2-7; D not certain. This CDR3 is built from 14 residues. Germline values: CDR1 SGHRS, CDR2 YFSETQ. The CDR3, as DNA: TGCGTCAGCAGTCTTCAGTCCCGTGCCTATGAGCAGTACTTC. It codes for CVSSLQSRAYEQYF. Based on the CDR3 plus reference TRBV5-1 and TRBJ2-7, the full variable domain is KAGVTQTPRYLIKTRGQQVTLSCSPISGHRSVSWYQQTPGQGLQFLFEYFSETQRNKGNFPGRFSGRQFSNSRSEMNVSTLELGDSALYLCVSSLQSRAYEQYFGPGTRLTVT.

This clonotype was seen a few times. A much larger clone differs from this one at a single base, so this may be a read error. The CDR3 loop is CAGSLGNSPLHF. The CDR3 DNA sequence: TGCGCCGGCAGCTTGGGGAATTCACCCCTCCACTTT. V usage is TRBV5-1 and J usage is TRBJ1-6; D remains ambiguous. CDR1 and CDR2 (germline): SGHRS, YFSETQ. The CDR3 contains 12 residues.

On this clonotype: A junction boundary mismatches the germline segment, possibly from a read error. The rearrangement uses TRBV29-1 and TRBJ2-1; 10 bases agree with TRBD2. This CDR3 contains 16 residues. In germline, CDR1 is SQVTM, CDR2 ANQGSEA. The CDR3 reads CSIERASGSSYNEQFF. The CDR3 coding sequence is TGTAGCATTGAACGGGCTAGCGGGAGCTCCTACAATGAGCAGTTCTTC.